The entry below gives a single TCR beta chain sequence along with its context. Antigen: not known. The sample belongs to a study of primary melanoma T cells and metastatic recurrence. About the research overall: Primary melanomas here were stage T2 to T4, over 1 mm thick. The study's findings and limits: Primary melanomas may harbor an effective T-cell antitumor response, authors suggested. Progression-free survival prediction reportedly improved most when T-cell fraction, rather than another histopathological variable, joined tumor thickness. T-cell fraction over 20% seemed protective regardless of ulceration or nodes.

The CDR3 is 14 amino acids. Repertoires were generated with immunoSEQ multiplex PCR, while TCRdb's copy carries only in-frame clones and drops some. Of roughly 710 clones listed, 70% to 90% are singletons. Sequenced sample: melanoma tumor tissue. This receptor was taken from a human donor with melanoma. The V gene is TRBV12-2, the J gene TRBJ2-3; the table's TRBD1 call for D was not verified on the DNA. TRBV12-2 has pseudogene status. CDR3 in amino acids: CALVPGVRTDTQYF. CDR3 DNA: TGTGCCCTGGTCCCAGGGGTGAGGACAGATACGCAGTATTTT.